Below are 7 T cell receptor beta chains sequenced from a single sample in a study of cytomegalovirus exposure and HLA in healthy donors. Primers: 60 Vbeta forward and 13 Jbeta reverse. Profiled with immunoSEQ multiplex PCR; TCRdb holds only in-frame clones, not every one. The data hold about 130,000 clones, with around three quarters observed a single time. Sequences were obtained from PBMCs. Every receptor here comes from a male donor in good health and CMV-seropositive.

Only one count was recorded for this clone. V is TRBV28 and J is TRBJ1-4, with TRBD1 matching over 7 bases. The CDR3 is made up of 13 amino acids. V lost 6 bases to trimming and J lost 3 bases; unmatched junction nucleotides: 1. The germline V gene encodes CDR1 MDHEN and CDR2 SYDVKM. The CDR3 loop is CASRRGPNEKLFF. The CDR3 region has the DNA TGTGCCAGCAGGAGGGGGCCTAATGAAAAACTGTTTTTT. The variable domain in full, with the rest retrieved from reference TRBV28 and TRBJ1-4, is DVKVTQSSRYLVKRTGEKVFLECVQDMDHENMFWYRQDPGLGLRLIYFSYDVKMKEKGDIPEGYSVSREKKERFSLILESASTNQTSMYLCASRRGPNEKLFFGSGTQLSVL.

The CDR3 region has the DNA TGTGCCAGCTTGCCCGACAGGGGGCATCCAGATACGCAGTATTTT. Translating it yields CASLPDRGHPDTQYF. J is TRBJ2-3 and V is TRBV6-1; 10 nucleotides align to TRBD1. CDR1 is MNHNS, CDR2 SASEGT, per germline. There are 15 residues in the CDR3. V lost 8 bases and J lost 4; bases outside the gene matches: 9.

The rearrangement uses TRBV10-3 and TRBJ2-3; the D gene is possibly TRBD2 (7 bases). Trimming removed 11 bases from V and 1 base from J, with 28 bases in between. CDR1 is ENHRY and CDR2 is SYGVKD in the germline V gene. The CDR3 length is 18 residues. The CDR3 DNA reads as TGTGCCGCGACGGGACACCCCATAGAGCTAGCGGGCACAGATACGCAGTATTTT. Encoded protein: CAATGHPIELAGTDTQYF.

This clone was picked up one time. This chain joins TRBV2 and TRBJ1-1, with 7 bases fitting TRBD1. The CDR3 covers 15 residues. V gave up 2 bases and J gave up 5 bases; unmatched junction bases: 8. CDR1 SNHLY and CDR2 FYNNEI come from the germline V gene. The CDR3 loop is CASSEPTGFGTEAFF. DNA of the CDR3: TGTGCCAGCAGTGAACCGACAGGGTTCGGGACTGAAGCTTTCTTT. Filled out from reference TRBV2 and TRBJ1-1, the complete variable domain reads EPEVTQTPSHQVTQMGQEVILRCVPISNHLYFYWYRQILGQKVEFLVSFYNNEISEKSEIFDDQFSVERPDGSNFTLKIRSTKLEDSAMYFCASSEPTGFGTEAFFGQGTRLTVV.

The J gene is TRBJ2-1, the V gene TRBV28; 8 nucleotides align to TRBD2. CDR3 length: 14 amino acids. In germline, CDR1 is MDHEN, CDR2 SYDVKM. J lost 5 bases, V lost 8 bases, and 8 bases had no gene match. CDR3 DNA sequence: TGTGCCAGCGGCACGGGGGGGTCTAACAATGAGCAGTTCTTC. Its translation: CASGTGGSNNEQFF.

This clone was found a few times. This chain connects TRBV9 to TRBJ2-5, with 7 bases aligning to TRBD1. Germline CDR1 and CDR2: SGDLS and YYNGEE. J gave up 2 bases and V 2 bases, and 6 bases lay outside the gene matches. This CDR3 comprises 15 residues. CDR3 in DNA: TGTGCCAGCAGCGTGAGATCGGACAGGCAAGAGACCCAGTACTTC. Protein sequence: CASSVRSDRQETQYF.

The J gene is TRBJ1-2, the V gene TRBV4-1; 8 positions match TRBD1. In germline, CDR1 is MGHRA, CDR2 YSYEKL. The CDR3 has 14 amino acids. V shed 0 bases and J 7 bases; nucleotides not matched to a gene: 4. The CDR3 spells CASSQEQGVRGYTF. The CDR3 region has the DNA TGCGCCAGCAGCCAAGAACAGGGGGTTCGTGGCTACACCTTC.